Following are 29 T cell receptor beta chains from one sample sequenced in a study of OX40 agonist ivuxolimab in advanced cancers. The protocol was immunoSEQ multiplex PCR, while the TCRdb copy is restricted to in-frame clones and leaves out a portion. The sample has tens of thousands of clones, 75% to 90% seen once; the top ten hold roughly 8.6%. This specimen was CD4+ or CD8+ T cells sorted from blood, taken in a trial of the OX40 agonist ivuxolimab. These receptor sequences come from an adult with an advanced solid tumor such as melanoma, head and neck, liver or kidney cancer.

As concerns this clone: One junction end disagrees with the germline gene, perhaps due to a read error. Other nucleotide sequences in the sample specify the same CDR3. The chain links TRBV18 to TRBJ1-2; D is unresolved. The germline gives CDR1 KGHSH, CDR2 LQKENI. CDR3 size: 15 residues. CDR3 sequence: CASSPGRSTNYGYTF. The CDR3 nucleotides are TGCGCCAGCTCACCGGGCAGAAGCACTAACTATGGCTACACCTTC. The full variable domain, completed using reference TRBV18 and TRBJ1-2, is NAGVMQNPRHLVRRRGQEARLRCSPMKGHSHVYWYRQLPEEGLKFMVYLQKENIIDESGMPKERFSAEFPKEGPSILRIQQVVRGDSAAYFCASSPGRSTNYGYTFGSGTRLTVV.

The V call is TRBV29-1, the J call TRBJ1-6; D unclear. Trimming took 3 bases from V and 9 from J, leaving 9 bases between them. The CDR3 contains 12 residues. Germline V gene sequence: CDR1 SQVTM, CDR2 ANQGSEA. CDR3 DNA sequence: TGCAGCGTTGAGGGCGGGCGTTCACCCCTCCACTTT. Translated: CSVEGGRSPLHF.

This clone was observed a few times. This rearrangement joins TRBV28 to TRBJ1-6; D gene ambiguous. Germline V gene data show CDR1 as MDHEN and CDR2 as SYDVKM. The V gene lost 5 bases and the J gene lost 5 bases, with 16 bases spanning the gap. This CDR3 comprises 16 residues. CDR3 nucleotide sequence: TGTGCCAGCAGTGCACAAGTGGGAATTCATAATTCACCCCTCCACTTT. Translated, it gives CASSAQVGIHNSPLHF.

V usage is TRBV9 and J usage is TRBJ2-7; 7 bases line up with TRBD1. This CDR3 spans 14 amino acids. CDR1 and CDR2 from the germline V gene are SGDLS and YYNGEE. V lost 2 bases, J lost 5 bases, and 7 bases stayed unmatched. The CDR3: CASSVETGYNEQYF. The CDR3 DNA reads as TGTGCCAGCAGCGTTGAGACAGGGTACAACGAGCAGTACTTC.

The chain links TRBV6-1 to TRBJ2-4; no definite D call. Trimming took 2 bases from V and 8 from J, leaving 13 bases between them. The CDR3 spans 14 residues. Per germline, CDR1 MNHNS and CDR2 SASEGT. CDR3 DNA: TGTGCCAGCAGTGAACGCGTGACTTGGGACATTCAGTACTTC. Translating it yields CASSERVTWDIQYF.

The chain uses TRBV29-1 and TRBJ2-5, with 8 bases fitting TRBD1. The trim removed 4 bases at V and 5 bases at J, leaving 6 bases unmatched. The V gene's germline CDR1 is SQVTM and CDR2 ANQGSEA. The CDR3 runs to 13 residues. Here the CDR3 DNA reads TGCAGCGTTGTGGCAGGGGGCATGGAGACCCAGTACTTC. Translated, it gives CSVVAGGMETQYF. Together with reference TRBV29-1 and TRBJ2-5, the CDR3 gives the full variable domain: SAVISQKPSRDICQRGTSLTIQCQVDSQVTMMFWYRQQPGQSLTLIATANQGSEATYESGFVIDKFPISRPNLTFSTLTVSNMSPEDSSIYLCSVVAGGMETQYFGPGTRLLVL.

The chain employs TRBV2 and TRBJ1-1; D is unresolved. V was clipped by 2 bases and J by 9 bases, with 13 bases between them. The CDR3 is made up of 13 amino acids. Germline V gene data show CDR1 as SNHLY and CDR2 as FYNNEI. The CDR3 nucleotides read TGTGCCAGCAGTGAACAAGGTCTAGTAAAAGCTTTCTTT. It encodes CASSEQGLVKAFF.

The rearrangement joins TRBV19 to TRBJ1-1, with D unclear. The CDR3 covers 15 residues. With 7 bases removed from V and 3 bases from J, the gap between germline ends came to 18 bases. Germline CDR1 and CDR2: LNHDA and SQIVND (reference sequence). This CDR3 reads CASTPGGGGYTEAFF. In DNA form, the CDR3 reads TGTGCCAGTACCCCGGGAGGAGGAGGGTACACTGAAGCTTTCTTT.

The V gene is TRBV28, the J gene TRBJ1-3; D is unclear. The germline V and J ends were trimmed by 9 bases and 2 bases, with 14 bases remaining between them. Germline CDR1 MDHEN, CDR2 SYDVKM. The CDR3 is 14 amino acids. CDR3: CASNGRSPGNTIYF. The CDR3 DNA sequence: TGTGCCAGTAATGGGCGAAGCCCTGGAAACACCATATATTTT.

The chain combines TRBV20-1 with TRBJ2-5, with D maybe TRBD1 (5 bases). The CDR3 length is 11 residues. CDR1 and CDR2 from the germline V gene are DFQATT and SNEGSKA (reference sequence). V was cut by 5 bases and J by 7 bases, with 11 bases left in between. The CDR3 DNA sequence: TGCAGTGCTGGGGCTTTAGGGACCCAGTACTTC. This translates into CSAGALGTQYF.

In its sample, this clone was seen once. The CDR3 loop is CASSPPGREDEQFF. CDR3 coding DNA: TGTGCCAGCTCACCACCGGGCCGGGAGGATGAGCAGTTCTTC. This sequence joins TRBV18 and TRBJ2-1, with 7 bases matching TRBD2. V lost 0 bases to trimming and J lost 8 bases; unmatched junction nucleotides: 4. Germline CDR1 and CDR2: KGHSH and LQKENI. This CDR3 has 14 amino acids. The variable domain in full, with the rest retrieved from reference TRBV18 and TRBJ2-1, is NAGVMQNPRHLVRRRGQEARLRCSPMKGHSHVYWYRQLPEEGLKFMVYLQKENIIDESGMPKERFSAEFPKEGPSILRIQQVVRGDSAAYFCASSPPGREDEQFFGPGTRLTVL.

The chain uses TRBV7-8 and TRBJ1-2, with unresolved D. The germline gives CDR1 SGHVS, CDR2 FQNEAQ. V dropped 0 bases and J dropped 5 bases, with 10 bases sitting between them. The CDR3 spans 14 residues. The CDR3 nucleotides read TGTGCCAGCAGCTTAGCACGTCAGTTGTATGGCTACACCTTC. This sequence encodes CASSLARQLYGYTF.

This chain links TRBV12-5 with TRBJ1-3; 7 positions agree with TRBD1. This CDR3 spans 15 amino acids. In germline, CDR1 is LGHNT, CDR2 FRNRAP. J lost 0 bases, V lost 3 bases, and 2 bases had no gene match. CDR3 nucleotide sequence: TGTGCTAGTGGTTTAGGACAGGCCTCTGGAAACACCATATATTTT. Translating it yields CASGLGQASGNTIYF.

This chain joins TRBV2 and TRBJ2-2; D possibly corresponds to TRBD1 (7 bases). The CDR3 is 14 amino acids. The V and J ends lost 6 bases and 3 bases respectively, with 11 bases between them. Germline V gene data show CDR1 as SNHLY and CDR2 as FYNNEI. The CDR3 sequence is CASRIRGDTGELFF. CDR3 coding DNA: TGTGCCAGCAGAATCAGGGGGGACACCGGGGAGCTGTTTTTT.

V gene TRBV19 combines with J gene TRBJ1-1; D is unresolved. Germline V CDR1 and CDR2: LNHDA, SQIVND (reference sequence). The V end was cut by 3 bases, the J end by 0 bases, with 5 bases between. This CDR3 has 13 amino acids. The CDR3 loop reads CASSIVVNTEAFF. The CDR3 DNA follows: TGTGCCAGTAGTATCGTCGTGAACACTGAAGCTTTCTTT.

In its sample, this clone was seen once. The rearrangement joins TRBV5-4 to TRBJ2-6; D call uncertain. From germline, CDR1 is SGHNT and CDR2 YYREEE (reference sequence). This CDR3 comprises 15 residues. With 1 base removed from V and 0 bases from J, the gap between germline ends came to 5 bases. CDR3 DNA sequence: TGTGCCAGCAGCTTGTCTGGCTCTGGGGCCAACGTCCTGACTTTC. Its protein is CASSLSGSGANVLTF.

The V gene is TRBV18, the J gene TRBJ2-3; D gene unclear. The CDR3 runs to 13 residues. Trimming removed 6 bases at V and 1 base at J, with 8 bases between. CDR1 is KGHSH and CDR2 is LQKENI in the germline V gene. Here the CDR3 DNA reads TGTGCCAGCTCCCGCGCAGGCACAGATACGCAGTATTTT. Encoded protein: CASSRAGTDTQYF.

The chain combines TRBV9 with TRBJ2-7; TRBD1 matches 7 bases. The CDR3 runs to 15 residues. J gave up 2 bases and V 0 bases, and 5 bases lay outside the gene matches. Germline lookup yields CDR1 SGDLS and CDR2 YYNGEE. This CDR3 is CASSVGGTEPYEQYF. CDR3 sequence (DNA): TGTGCCAGCAGCGTAGGGGGGACAGAACCCTACGAGCAGTACTTC.

This clone came up a few times. This sequence joins TRBV28 and TRBJ2-7; D perhaps matches TRBD2 (6 bases). In germline, CDR1 is MDHEN, CDR2 SYDVKM. The V and J ends lost 5 bases and 3 bases respectively, with 14 bases between them. This CDR3 comprises 14 residues. Here the CDR3 reads CASSLGGGLYEQYF. The CDR3 bases are TGTGCCAGCAGTCTAGGCGGAGGGCTCTACGAGCAGTACTTC.

The V and J genes are TRBV7-8 and TRBJ1-2; 7 positions match TRBD1. Germline CDR1 and CDR2: SGHVS and FQNEAQ. V lost 2 bases and J lost 6; bases outside the gene matches: 15. The CDR3 has 17 residues. CDR3 DNA: TGTGCCAGCAGCTTAAGGGGGACAGCCGTGAAGACCGATGGCTACACCTTC. This translates into CASSLRGTAVKTDGYTF.

The genes are TRBV10-1 and TRBJ2-5; the D gene is possibly TRBD1 (6 bases). The V and J ends lost 3 bases and 5 bases respectively, with 13 bases between them. This CDR3 comprises 14 residues. Germline V gene data show CDR1 as WNHNN and CDR2 as SYGVQD (reference sequence). CDR3 sequence (DNA): TGCGCCAGCAGTGAACAGGGTAGGAGGGAGACCCAGTACTTC. Its translation: CASSEQGRRETQYF.

The V gene is TRBV9, the J gene TRBJ1-1; no clear D gene. Germline values: CDR1 SGDLS, CDR2 YYNGEE. The CDR3 consists of 14 residues. The V end lost 4 bases, the J end lost 5 bases, and 15 bases lay between the germline ends. CDR3 protein: CASSFEGLATEAFF. CDR3 coding DNA: TGTGCCAGCAGCTTCGAGGGTTTGGCGACTGAAGCTTTCTTT.

This clone showed up just once. This chain connects TRBV5-4 to TRBJ2-6; possibly TRBD2 for D (6 bases). From germline, CDR1 is SGHNT and CDR2 YYREEE (reference sequence). The CDR3 has 17 amino acids. With 6 bases removed from V and 0 bases from J, the gap between germline ends came to 16 bases. The CDR3 DNA reads as TGTGCCAGCACCTTAGGAGGGTTCAACTCTGGGGCCAACGTCCTGACTTTC. Its protein is CASTLGGFNSGANVLTF.

The J gene is TRBJ2-3, the V gene TRBV5-1, with TRBD1 matching over 10 bases. The CDR3 contains 15 residues. The J segment lost 6 bases and the V segment lost 5 bases, leaving 9 bases of the junction unmatched. Per germline, CDR1 SGHRS and CDR2 YFSETQ. CDR3 region: CASRPDRGLVDTQYF. The CDR3 coding sequence is TGCGCCAGCAGACCCGACAGGGGGCTGGTTGATACGCAGTATTTT.

The chain is built from TRBV2 and TRBJ1-1; D not resolved. Trimming left V 1 base short and J 4 bases short, with 13 bases between. From germline, CDR1 is SNHLY and CDR2 FYNNEI. This CDR3 is 15 amino acids long. This CDR3 reads CASSEEALPGTEAFF. CDR3 nucleotides: TGTGCCAGCAGTGAAGAGGCCTTGCCGGGCACTGAAGCTTTCTTT.

The V gene is TRBV14, the J gene TRBJ2-3; 7 bases fit TRBD1. The CDR3 runs to 15 residues. Germline trimming cut 4 bases from V and 4 bases from J; bases unmatched to any gene: 8. Germline V gene data show CDR1 as SGHDN and CDR2 as FVKESK. CDR3 loop: CASSRRGGGPDTQYF. In DNA form, the CDR3 reads TGTGCCAGCAGCCGCCGAGGGGGCGGGCCAGATACGCAGTATTTT.

CDR3 in amino acids: CASSQEVAYSGGAKDIQYF. The CDR3 DNA is TGCGCCAGCAGCCAAGAGGTTGCCTATAGCGGGGGGGCTAAAGACATTCAGTACTTC. The chain combines TRBV4-3 with TRBJ2-4; 11 bases are shared with TRBD2. The CDR3 is 19 residues long. With 0 bases clipped from V and 8 bases from J, the junction kept 15 bases outside the gene matches. The germline CDR1 and CDR2 sequences are LGHNA and YSLEER.

V is TRBV9 and J is TRBJ2-4, with 7 positions matching TRBD1. CDR3 length: 18 amino acids. J gave up 0 bases and V 0 bases, and 9 bases lay outside the gene matches. Germline CDR1 reads SGDLS; CDR2 reads YYNGEE. For the CDR3, the DNA is TGTGCCAGCAGCGTAGAAGGGGGCGAGGCGCTAGCCAAAAACATTCAGTACTTC. It yields the protein CASSVEGGEALAKNIQYF.

This rearrangement joins TRBV27 to TRBJ2-5, with D perhaps matching TRBD2 (6 bases). Trimming removed 4 bases at V and 4 bases at J, with 16 bases between. The CDR3 is made up of 15 amino acids. CDR1 is MNHEY and CDR2 is SMNVEV in the germline V gene (reference sequence). CDR3 sequence reads: CASSSLPPGGETQYF. The CDR3 DNA sequence: TGTGCCAGCAGTTCCCTACCCCCCGGGGGAGAGACCCAGTACTTC.